The 24 T cell receptor beta chains reported below all come from one sample, sequenced in a study of blood T cells in healthy people across ages. Through a sample-barcoded 5' primer and a J-beta primer mix, a second PCR was run for roughly 6 to 12 cycles. TCRdb reanalysed the 5' RACE reads using MiXCR and keeps one entry per CDR3 protein. Of 1.5 million to 2 million distinct CDR3 sequences in the sample, 30% to 35% were seen once. The sequenced material came from blood. The receptors were gathered from a woman younger than 45 in good health.

The gene calls are TRBV6-7 and TRBJ2-4, with unresolved D. TRBV6-7 is flagged as an ORF with uncertain function. The length of the CDR3 is 15 residues. The V and J ends lost 1 base and 5 bases respectively, with 12 bases between them. For the CDR3, the DNA is TGTGCCAGCAGTTACTGGCTATGTCCGGAAAACATTCAGTACTTC. Translation: CASSYWLCPENIQYF.

A few counts support this clonotype. The chain recombines TRBV5-1 with TRBJ2-7; 7 bases fit TRBD1. Germline CDR1 and CDR2: SGHRS and YFSETQ. The CDR3 is 18 amino acids. V was clipped by 2 bases and J by 0 bases; unmatched bases: 14. CDR3 nucleotides: TGCGCCAGCAGCTTTGCGCTGGGCCCGGGGACAGACTCCTACGAGCAGTACTTC. Encoded protein: CASSFALGPGTDSYEQYF.

This clonotype has just a few counts. V and J are TRBV5-6 and TRBJ2-6; 8 bases agree with TRBD1. CDR3 length equals 17 residues. Germline CDR1 reads SGHDT; CDR2 reads YYEEEE. Trimming took 3 bases from V and 1 from J; bases not matched to a gene: 6. CDR3 region: CASSSLRQGSGANVLTF. The CDR3 region has the DNA TGTGCCAGCAGCTCACTACGACAGGGGTCTGGGGCCAACGTCCTGACTTTC.

The V and J genes are TRBV18 and TRBJ2-1, with 8 positions matching TRBD1. Germline V gene sequence: CDR1 KGHSH, CDR2 LQKENI. The CDR3 consists of 17 residues. The junction had 7 bases not matched to a gene; V was cut back by 0 bases and J by 3 bases. This CDR3 is CASSPPRIGQGYNEQFF. The CDR3 DNA reads as TGTGCCAGCTCACCACCGAGAATAGGACAGGGCTACAATGAGCAGTTCTTC.

The rearrangement uses TRBV6-2 or TRBV6-3 and TRBJ2-1; the match to TRBD1 covers 12 bases. The germline gives CDR1 MNHEY, CDR2 SVGEGT. The CDR3 is made up of 16 amino acids. V was pared by 6 bases and J by 6 bases, with 9 bases of the junction left unmatched. The CDR3, as DNA: TGTGCCAGCAGCATAACCGGGACAGGGGGCGCCAATGAGCAGTTCTTC. Translating it yields CASSITGTGGANEQFF.

The chain employs TRBV11-2 and TRBJ2-7, with 8 bases identical to TRBD1. CDR3 length: 12 residues. Losses at the gene ends were 5 bases for V and 9 bases for J; bases not matched to a gene: 6. Germline V gene lookup returns CDR1 SGHAT and CDR2 FQNNGV. The CDR3 sequence is CASSLGQAAQYF. CDR3 nucleotide sequence: TGTGCCAGCAGCCTGGGACAGGCAGCGCAGTACTTC. Using reference TRBV11-2 and TRBJ2-7 for the parts outside the CDR3, the full variable domain is EAGVAQSPRYKIIEKRQSVAFWCNPISGHATLYWYQQILGQGPKLLIQFQNNGVVDDSQLPKDRFSAERLKGVDSTLKIQPAKLEDSAVYLCASSLGQAAQYFGPGTRLTVT.

The chain recombines TRBV12-3 or TRBV12-4 with TRBJ1-5; tentatively, D is TRBD1 (5 bases). The length of the CDR3 is 13 residues. Between the trimmed V and J ends, which lost 5 bases and 6 bases, there was a span of 11 bases. The CDR3 DNA is TGTGCCAGCAGTAGGAGAGGGGTTCAGCCCCAGCATTTT. It encodes CASSRRGVQPQHF.

The genes are TRBV7-9 and TRBJ2-7, with D possibly TRBD2 on 7 matching bases. Trimming pared 8 bases from V and 0 bases from J, leaving 14 bases between. This CDR3 has 14 amino acids. CDR1 and CDR2 from the germline V gene are SEHNR and FQNEAQ (reference sequence). CDR3 bases: TGTGCCAGCTCCGAGGGGGGGCCCTCCTACGAGCAGTACTTC. Amino acids: CASSEGGPSYEQYF.

This clonotype has just a few counts. The chain uses TRBV7-6 and TRBJ2-1; 11 nucleotides match TRBD1. CDR3 length: 16 amino acids. Trimming cost V 5 bases and J 1 base; bases outside gene matches: 4. Germline CDR1 reads SGHVS; CDR2 reads FNYEAQ. The DNA for the CDR3 is TGTGCCAGCAGCCCAGGACAGGGGGCATCCTACAATGAGCAGTTCTTC. This codes for CASSPGQGASYNEQFF.

The CDR3 here is CASSSNRDRAGYTF. For the CDR3, the DNA is TGTGCCAGCAGCTCGAACCGGGACAGGGCTGGCTACACCTTC. V is TRBV11-2 and J is TRBJ1-2; 9 bases are shared with TRBD1. The CDR3 has 14 amino acids. After removal of 4 bases from V and 7 bases from J, the junction contained 7 bases not matched to a gene. Germline values: CDR1 SGHAT, CDR2 FQNNGV.

About this clonotype itself: A much larger clone is a single base away; this may be a read error. In this CDR3 the conserved last residue, phenylalanine or tryptophan, is missing, so a read error is likely. The gene calls are TRBV5-5 and TRBJ2-7; tentatively, D is TRBD1 (6 bases). This CDR3 has 15 amino acids. Germline V lookup: CDR1 SGHKS, CDR2 YYEKEE (reference sequence). V shed 2 bases and J shed 1 base, with 13 bases lying between them. CDR3 sequence (DNA): TGTGCCAGCAGCTTAATTTCGACAGGATCCTACGAGCAGTACTGC. Translating gives CASSLISTGSYEQYC.

V usage is TRBV3-1 and J usage is TRBJ2-3; D is perhaps TRBD1 (5 bases). The CDR3 totals 14 residues. V was cut by 4 bases and J by 4 bases, with 12 bases left in between. Germline CDR1 is LGHDT and CDR2 is YNNKEL (reference sequence). The CDR3 nucleotides read TGTGCCAGCAGCCCACCCAAAGGGGCAGATACGCAGTATTTT. Its translation: CASSPPKGADTQYF.

The gene calls are TRBV6-2 or TRBV6-3 and TRBJ2-3; maybe TRBD1 (5 bases). The CDR3 runs to 12 residues. Between the trimmed V and J ends, which lost 8 bases and 5 bases, there was a span of 11 bases. Germline CDR1 and CDR2: MNHEY and SVGEGT. The CDR3: CASHSGKDTQYF. CDR3 nucleotide sequence: TGTGCCAGCCACTCAGGGAAAGATACGCAGTATTTT.

This clonotype appeared a few times. V and J are TRBV12-3 or TRBV12-4 and TRBJ2-7, with TRBD1 matching over 7 bases. The CDR3 length is 14 residues. The J segment lost 5 bases and the V segment lost 0 bases, leaving 4 bases of the junction unmatched. The CDR3: CASSLAQGVHEQYF. CDR3 bases: TGTGCCAGCAGTTTAGCGCAGGGGGTACACGAGCAGTACTTC.

This clonotype came up a few times. This sequence joins TRBV2 and TRBJ2-3, with D possibly TRBD2 on 5 matching bases. The CDR3 runs 13 residues. The V and J ends lost 11 bases and 6 bases respectively, with 18 bases between them. CDR1 is SNHLY and CDR2 is FYNNEI in the germline V gene. CDR3 nucleotide sequence: TGTGCCGGCACCTCCAATAGGGAGGATACGCAGTATTTT. As protein: CAGTSNREDTQYF.

This clonotype has more than one count but fewer than ten. This sequence joins TRBV21-1 and TRBJ2-7; no check of the table's D call, TRBD1, against the DNA was made. The DNA matches TRBJ2-5 better at its end, which makes the J call doubtful. TRBV21-1 is deemed a pseudogene. The CDR3 extends over 17 amino acids. The CDR3 loop reads CASSSRDRVRIVETQYF. CDR3 DNA: TGTGCCAGCAGCAGTCGGGACAGGGTAAGAATCGTGGAGACCCAGTACTTC.

This clonotype was seen a few times. J is TRBJ1-4 and V is TRBV28; TRBD1 aligns across 9 bases. There are 14 residues in the CDR3. V shed 8 bases, J shed 10 bases, and the junction held 11 bases outside the gene matches. Germline values: CDR1 MDHEN, CDR2 SYDVKM. The CDR3 bases are TGTGCCAGCGCAATCCGGGACAGGGCTGGAAAACTGTTTTTT. Encoded protein: CASAIRDRAGKLFF.

This clonotype appeared a few times. The J gene is TRBJ1-2, the V gene TRBV20-1; D gene uncertain. The V gene's germline CDR1 is DFQATT and CDR2 SNEGSKA (reference sequence). The CDR3 sequence is 13 residues long. Trimming removed 2 bases from V and 8 bases from J, with 15 bases in between. The CDR3 DNA is TGCAGTGCTAGACGACTGGAGGCCCGAGGCTACACCTTC. Translation: CSARRLEARGYTF.

This clonotype was picked up a small number of times. The V call is TRBV20-1, the J call TRBJ1-2; no clear D. Trimming removed 5 bases from V and 7 bases from J, with 14 bases in between. The CDR3 is 12 amino acids. The V gene's germline CDR1 is DFQATT and CDR2 SNEGSKA (reference sequence). The CDR3: CSAGGIGIGYTF. CDR3 in DNA: TGCAGTGCTGGCGGAATTGGGATTGGCTACACCTTC.

The chain links TRBV15 to TRBJ2-1, with D uncertain. The V end was cut by 5 bases, the J end by 6 bases, with 17 bases between. This CDR3 comprises 15 residues. Germline values: CDR1 LNHNV, CDR2 YYDKDF (reference sequence). The CDR3 bases are TGTGCCACCAGCCAAAGGCCCACACTGGGCAATGAGCAGTTCTTC. Translation: CATSQRPTLGNEQFF.

The chain links TRBV5-1 to TRBJ1-6, with D unresolved. Germline V gene data show CDR1 as SGHRS and CDR2 as YFSETQ. This CDR3 is built from 15 residues. V lost 0 bases, J lost 9 bases, and 13 bases lay in between. The CDR3 reads CASSLEVTGSSPLHF. The CDR3, as DNA: TGCGCCAGCAGCTTGGAAGTGACGGGGAGTTCACCCCTCCACTTT.

The table lists this clonotype with a few counts. The chain combines TRBV7-9 with TRBJ1-1, with D unclear. The germline CDR1 and CDR2 sequences are SEHNR and FQNEAQ (reference sequence). The CDR3 sequence is 17 residues long. Between the trimmed V and J ends, which lost 5 bases and 0 bases, there was a span of 19 bases. The CDR3 sequence: CASSDQDGVLMNTEAFF. In DNA, the CDR3 is TGTGCCAGCAGCGACCAGGACGGGGTTTTAATGAACACTGAAGCTTTCTTT.

About this clonotype: The junction departs from the called germline gene at one end, perhaps through a read error. The rearrangement uses TRBV20-1 and TRBJ2-1; 8 nucleotides line up with TRBD2. The CDR3 is made up of 16 amino acids. Germline CDR1 and CDR2: DFQATT and SNEGSKA (reference sequence). CDR3 protein: CSAGDSGRLAPNEQFF. The CDR3 DNA follows: TGCAGTGCTGGAGATTCCGGTAGACTAGCGCCCAATGAGCAGTTCTTC.

CDR3 sequence: CASSLHSTNEKLFF. In DNA form, the CDR3 reads TGTGCCAGCAGTTTACACTCAACTAATGAAAAACTGTTTTTT. This chain joins TRBV12-3 or TRBV12-4 and TRBJ1-4; D not certain. The CDR3 is 14 amino acids. V lost 2 bases and J 0 bases, leaving 4 bases between the germline ends.